The clone carrying this TCR beta chain has at least ten counts. This entry belongs to a study of T cells in Graves' hyperthyroidism and ophthalmopathy. Regions amplified from RNA transcripts were the TCR beta CDR3 regions. The HTBI set primed first-round TCR CDR3 RT-PCR. TCRdb itself ran the multiplex PCR reads through MiXCR, one entry per CDR3 protein. This sample has 300,000 to 350,000 distinct CDR3 sequences, with around a sixth found just once. The CDR3 is made up of 13 amino acids. The V and J ends lost 7 bases and 5 bases respectively, with 13 bases between them. The germline V gene has CDR1 SGHTA and CDR2 FQGNSA.

The chain combines TRBV7-2 with TRBJ2-3; D is possibly TRBD1 or TRBD2 (5 bases each). Sequencing was carried out using blood. This receptor was identified in a young man with Graves' hyperthyroidism. CDR3 residues: CASTPGTGDTQYF. The CDR3 coding sequence is TGTGCCAGCACCCCAGGGACGGGAGATACGCAGTATTTT. Supplemented by reference TRBV7-2 and TRBJ2-3, the full variable domain reads GAGVSQSPSNKVTEKGKDVELRCDPISGHTALYWYRQSLGQGLEFLIYFQGNSAPDKSGLPSDRFSAERTGGSVSTLTIQRTQQEDSAVYLCASTPGTGDTQYFGPGTRLTVL.